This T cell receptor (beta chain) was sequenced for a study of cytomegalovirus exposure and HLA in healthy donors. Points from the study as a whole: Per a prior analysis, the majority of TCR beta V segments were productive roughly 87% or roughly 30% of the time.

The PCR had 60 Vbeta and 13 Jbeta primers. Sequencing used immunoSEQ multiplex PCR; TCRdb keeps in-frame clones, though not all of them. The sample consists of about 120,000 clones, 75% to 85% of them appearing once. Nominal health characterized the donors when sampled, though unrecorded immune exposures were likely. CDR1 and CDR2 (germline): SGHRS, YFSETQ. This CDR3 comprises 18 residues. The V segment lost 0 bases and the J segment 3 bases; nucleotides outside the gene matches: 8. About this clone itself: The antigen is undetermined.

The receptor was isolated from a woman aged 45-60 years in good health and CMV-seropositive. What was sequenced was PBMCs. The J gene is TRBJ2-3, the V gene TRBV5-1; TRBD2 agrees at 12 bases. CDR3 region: CASSLAATTSGRTDTQYF. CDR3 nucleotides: TGCGCCAGCAGCTTGGCCGCCACTACTAGCGGGAGGACAGATACGCAGTATTTT.